Below are 13 T cell receptor beta chains sequenced from a single sample in a study of identical twins. Via MiXCR, TCRdb re-called the 5' RACE reads, giving one row per CDR3 protein. The table includes around 220,000 distinct CDR3 sequences, about 14% detected once. Sequences were obtained from memory (CD45RO+) T cells sorted from blood. These receptors all stem from a woman aged 18-29 years in good health.

In this sample, this clonotype turned up a few times. This chain uses TRBV12-3 or TRBV12-4 with TRBJ2-2; D is unclear. Deletions cut 8 bases from V and 4 bases from J, with 8 bases between. There are 12 residues in the CDR3. The CDR3 sequence is CASRSFTGELFF. Written as DNA, the CDR3 is TGTGCCAGCCGGTCTTTCACCGGGGAGCTGTTTTTT.

This clonotype was seen a handful of times. The V gene is TRBV12-3 or TRBV12-4, the J gene TRBJ2-3; maybe TRBD2 (7 bases). Trimming pared 6 bases from V and 5 bases from J, leaving 18 bases between. CDR3 length equals 15 residues. The CDR3 spells CASRRLGGPEDTQYF. CDR3 in DNA: TGTGCCAGCAGACGATTGGGGGGGCCTGAAGATACGCAGTATTTT.

This clonotype turned up a few times. The chain has TRBV12-3 or TRBV12-4 and TRBJ1-2, with D possibly being TRBD1 (5 bases). V dropped 2 bases and J dropped 7 bases, with 17 bases sitting between them. The CDR3 totals 15 residues. Here the CDR3 reads CASSLTRQPSRGYTF. The CDR3 DNA sequence: TGTGCCAGCAGTTTAACAAGACAGCCTAGCCGTGGCTACACCTTC.

CDR3 in DNA: TGCAGTGCTGACAGGGGGCGAGGGACCCTCGAGCAGTACTTC. This translates into CSADRGRGTLEQYF. This chain links TRBV20-1 with TRBJ2-7; 10 nucleotides agree with TRBD1. This CDR3 spans 14 amino acids. V trimming: 5 bases; J trimming: 6 bases; junction bases outside the gene matches: 10. Germline V CDR1 and CDR2: DFQATT, SNEGSKA (reference sequence).

This clonotype was detected ten times or more. This chain links TRBV12-3 or TRBV12-4 with TRBJ1-1, with D hard to call. V lost 0 bases, J lost 5 bases, and 10 bases lay in between. The CDR3 contains 14 residues. This CDR3 reads CASSLARSKTEAFF. The CDR3 bases are TGTGCCAGCAGTTTAGCGCGGAGTAAAACTGAAGCTTTCTTT.

The CDR3 DNA is TGTGCCAGCAGTAACCAGGGAGCGGGAGGGCCTCGGGAGACCCAGTACTTC. It encodes CASSNQGAGGPRETQYF. This chain uses TRBV2 with TRBJ2-5; 10 positions match TRBD2. The germline V gene encodes CDR1 SNHLY and CDR2 FYNNEI. The CDR3 runs to 17 residues. The V segment lost 5 bases and the J segment 5 bases; nucleotides outside the gene matches: 14.

The chain links TRBV9 to TRBJ2-1; 12 bases line up with TRBD2. The V gene end was trimmed by 3 bases and the J gene end by 10 bases; junction bases not matched to a gene: 8. This CDR3 is built from 15 residues. Germline CDR1 SGDLS, CDR2 YYNGEE. The CDR3 here is CASSAASGRAYEQFF. In DNA, the CDR3 is TGTGCCAGCAGCGCAGCTAGCGGGAGGGCCTACGAGCAGTTCTTC.

The chain has TRBV28 and TRBJ1-4, with a possible D match to TRBD1 (5 bases). The CDR3 has 13 amino acids. Trimming shortened V by 11 bases and J by 7 bases, and 17 bases separated the two germline ends. CDR1 is MDHEN and CDR2 is SYDVKM in the germline V gene. CDR3 protein: CACRQGLFEKLFF. DNA for the CDR3: TGTGCCTGCCGTCAGGGACTATTTGAAAAACTGTTTTTT.

The chain couples TRBV28 to TRBJ2-7; a weak D match, TRBD2 (5 bases). V lost 6 bases to trimming and J lost 2 bases, with 11 bases between them. The germline gives CDR1 MDHEN, CDR2 SYDVKM. This CDR3 has 13 residues. The CDR3 reads CASRVGGTYEQYF. DNA for the CDR3: TGTGCCAGCAGGGTCGGAGGCACCTACGAGCAGTACTTC. Combining the CDR3 with reference TRBV28 and TRBJ2-7 gives the whole variable domain DVKVTQSSRYLVKRTGEKVFLECVQDMDHENMFWYRQDPGLGLRLIYFSYDVKMKEKGDIPEGYSVSREKKERFSLILESASTNQTSMYLCASRVGGTYEQYFGPGTRLTVT.

The chain recombines TRBV20-1 with TRBJ2-1; 12 nucleotides agree with TRBD2. V lost 4 bases, J lost 7 bases, and 8 bases stayed unmatched. Germline CDR1 reads DFQATT; CDR2 reads SNEGSKA (reference sequence). The CDR3 contains 15 residues. The CDR3: CSANSLAGGPNEQFF. The CDR3 coding sequence is TGCAGTGCTAACTCTCTAGCGGGAGGGCCAAATGAGCAGTTCTTC.

This clonotype was recorded a few times. The gene calls are TRBV6-2 or TRBV6-3 and TRBJ2-3; the D is unclear. This CDR3 is built from 15 residues. Trimming left V 0 bases short and J 6 bases short, with 13 bases between. Germline assignment: CDR1 MNHEY and CDR2 SVGEGT. As DNA, the CDR3 is TGTGCCAGCAGTTACTCCAACTCACCGGCGGATACGCAGTATTTT. This codes for CASSYSNSPADTQYF.

Comment on this clonotype: A read error may produce the germline difference seen at one junction end. The rearrangement links TRBV20-1 to TRBJ1-1; tentatively, D is TRBD1 (5 bases). The CDR3 runs to 15 residues. The germline V gene encodes CDR1 DFQATT and CDR2 SNEGSKA (reference sequence). CDR3 loop: CCARDSGTGNTEAFF. The CDR3 nucleotides read TGCTGTGCTAGAGATAGCGGGACGGGGAACACTGAAGCTTTCTTT.

The table lists this clonotype with a few counts. V is TRBV4-3 and J is TRBJ2-1; D gene unclear. This CDR3 contains 14 residues. Deletions cut 0 bases from V and 6 bases from J, with 9 bases between. Germline lookup yields CDR1 LGHNA and CDR2 YSLEER. CDR3 coding DNA: TGCGCCAGCAGCCAAGATCTCCACGTCAATGAGCAGTTCTTC. It codes for CASSQDLHVNEQFF.